A single sample gave rise to the 24 T cell receptor beta chains below, sequenced in a study of cytomegalovirus exposure and HLA in healthy donors. It was with 60 Vbeta and 13 Jbeta primers that the PCR ran. Repertoires were generated with immunoSEQ multiplex PCR, while TCRdb's copy carries only in-frame clones and drops some. This sample has 130,000 or so clones, with around 8.5% found just once. Sequenced sample: PBMCs. These receptors were obtained from a man in his forties or fifties in good health and CMV-seronegative.

This clone came up a few times. The chain links TRBV18 to TRBJ1-1, with 7 bases identical to TRBD1. V lost 9 bases to trimming and J lost 1 base; unmatched junction nucleotides: 8. The germline gives CDR1 KGHSH, CDR2 LQKENI. CDR3 length equals 14 residues. The CDR3 protein is CASTRQGQNTEAFF. CDR3 nucleotides: TGTGCCAGTACCCGACAGGGCCAGAACACTGAAGCTTTCTTT.

In this sample, this clone turned up a few times. V and J are TRBV4-3 and TRBJ2-7; a possible D gene is TRBD1 (6 bases). V was cut by 6 bases and J by 0 bases, with 12 bases left in between. This CDR3 region has 14 residues. Looked up from germline, CDR1 is LGHNA and CDR2 is YSLEER. CDR3 DNA sequence: TGCGCCAGCAGGCAGGACAGAAACTCCTACGAGCAGTACTTC. Its protein is CASRQDRNSYEQYF.

This chain connects TRBV19 to TRBJ1-2, with 8 bases aligning to TRBD1. V lost 9 bases, J lost 2 bases, and 8 bases stayed unmatched. The CDR3 spans 14 residues. Germline values: CDR1 LNHDA, CDR2 SQIVND (reference sequence). The CDR3 coding sequence is TGTGCCAGCAAGGACAGGGCAGAGAACTATGGCTACACCTTC. It is translated as CASKDRAENYGYTF.

V gene TRBV27 combines with J gene TRBJ2-1; 7 bases fit TRBD2. Germline CDR1 and CDR2: MNHEY and SMNVEV (reference sequence). The length of the CDR3 is 12 residues. V trimming: 6 bases; J trimming: 7 bases; junction bases outside the gene matches: 3. CDR3 residues: CASSAGVNEQFF. The CDR3 nucleotides are TGTGCCAGCAGCGCGGGGGTGAATGAGCAGTTCTTC.

This clone occurred a few times. The chain carries TRBV10-3 and TRBJ2-4; 9 nucleotides align to TRBD2. Trimming cost V 3 bases and J 11 bases; bases outside gene matches: 11. The CDR3 sequence is 15 residues long. CDR1 is ENHRY, CDR2 SYGVKD, per germline. The CDR3 spells CAISDSGGREYVQYF. Here the CDR3 DNA reads TGTGCCATCAGTGATAGCGGGGGCAGAGAATATGTTCAGTACTTC.

The chain joins TRBV9 to TRBJ1-2, with D uncertain. The CDR3 consists of 16 residues. Germline values: CDR1 SGDLS, CDR2 YYNGEE. V lost 2 bases to trimming and J lost 4 bases, with 18 bases between them. The CDR3 nucleotides are TGTGCCAGCAGCGTCTCCGGTTATACCCCCTCCTATGGCTACACCTTC. Protein sequence: CASSVSGYTPSYGYTF. The variable domain in full, completed from reference TRBV9 and TRBJ1-2, reads DSGVTQTPKHLITATGQRVTLRCSPRSGDLSVYWYQQSLDQGLQFLIQYYNGEERAKGNILERFSAQQFPDLHSELNLSSLELGDSALYFCASSVSGYTPSYGYTFGSGTRLTVV.

The rearrangement uses TRBV10-3 and TRBJ2-7; the D is unclear. The CDR3 is 13 residues long. V lost 2 bases to trimming and J lost 3 bases, with 8 bases between them. Per the germline V gene, CDR1 is ENHRY and CDR2 is SYGVKD. This CDR3 is CAISENDNYEQYF. Here the CDR3 DNA reads TGTGCCATCAGTGAGAATGACAACTACGAGCAGTACTTC.

This clone was recorded a few times. The junction differs from germline at one of its ends, possibly a read error. CDR3 nucleotides: TGCGCCAGCAGCTCCGGGGGGCGGACGAACGCTGAAGCTTTCTTT. This encodes CASSSGGRTNAEAFF. The chain employs TRBV5-1 and TRBJ1-1, with a possible D match to TRBD1 (6 bases). Per germline, CDR1 SGHRS and CDR2 YFSETQ. The CDR3 covers 15 residues.

In regard to this clone: Other nucleotide sequences from this sample produce the same CDR3. The rearrangement uses TRBV5-6 and TRBJ2-2; 12 bases agree with TRBD2. V was clipped by 3 bases and J by 1 base; unmatched bases: 4. The CDR3 has 17 residues. Germline lookup yields CDR1 SGHDT and CDR2 YYEEEE. The CDR3 DNA sequence: TGTGCCAGCAGCTGGCTGACTAGCGGGGGGAACACCGGGGAGCTGTTTTTT. It encodes CASSWLTSGGNTGELFF.

As concerns this clone: One end of the junction fails to match germline, which may point to a read error. The chain carries TRBV5-6 and TRBJ2-7; unclear D gene. Germline CDR1 is SGHDT and CDR2 is YYEEEE. CDR3 length: 14 residues. In nucleotides, the CDR3 is TGTGCCAGCAGCTTGGCCCCGGTCTCCTACGGGCAGTACTTC. As protein: CASSLAPVSYGQYF.

The chain couples TRBV2 to TRBJ2-2; weak D call: TRBD2 (7 bases). Germline V lookup: CDR1 SNHLY, CDR2 FYNNEI. V lost 6 bases to trimming and J lost 1 base, with 9 bases between them. The length of the CDR3 is 14 residues. The CDR3 DNA reads TGTGCCAGCAGGGGGGGGCAGAACACCGGGGAGCTGTTTTTT. Residues: CASRGGQNTGELFF.

The chain has TRBV23-1 and TRBJ2-3, with 7 bases fitting TRBD2. TRBV23-1 is placed among ORFs of uncertain function. V was clipped by 2 bases and J by 0 bases; unmatched bases: 5. CDR3 length: 16 amino acids. CDR3 sequence: CASSQRGGGSTDTQYF. Written as DNA, the CDR3 is TGCGCCAGCAGTCAAAGGGGCGGGGGAAGCACAGATACGCAGTATTTT.

This clone was detected a few times. CDR3 in DNA: TGCGCCAGCAGCTCGGAGAACACTTACGAGCAGTACTTC. Protein sequence: CASSSENTYEQYF. The chain carries TRBV5-1 and TRBJ2-7; D is unclear. The germline V and J ends were trimmed by 3 bases and 4 bases, with 11 bases remaining between them. Germline CDR1 SGHRS, CDR2 YFSETQ. There are 13 residues in the CDR3.

This clone was observed a handful of times. The J gene is TRBJ1-2, the V gene TRBV7-9; 10 positions match TRBD1. V shed 1 base and J 5 bases; nucleotides not matched to a gene: 1. Germline loops: CDR1 SEHNR, CDR2 FQNEAQ (reference sequence). The CDR3 has 14 amino acids. The CDR3 sequence: CASSLGTGGYGYTF. The CDR3 DNA is TGTGCCAGCAGCTTAGGGACAGGGGGATATGGCTACACCTTC.

The chain employs TRBV19 and TRBJ2-7; TRBD1 aligns across 8 bases. V shed 4 bases and J 5 bases; nucleotides not matched to a gene: 4. Germline V CDR1 and CDR2: LNHDA, SQIVND (reference sequence). The CDR3 has 13 residues. The CDR3 region has the DNA TGTGCCAGTAGTAAGGACAGGGAAAACGAGCAGTACTTC. This translates into CASSKDRENEQYF.

The V call is TRBV5-5, the J call TRBJ1-1; tentatively, D is TRBD1 (5 bases). Germline CDR1 and CDR2: SGHKS and YYEKEE (reference sequence). V lost 0 bases and J lost 4, with 7 bases in between. The CDR3 contains 13 residues. The CDR3 loop is CASSLGGATEAFF. The CDR3 nucleotides read TGTGCCAGCAGCTTGGGCGGGGCCACTGAAGCTTTCTTT.

In its sample, this clone was seen a few times. This chain joins TRBV7-6 and TRBJ2-2, with 12 nucleotides matching TRBD2. There are 16 residues in the CDR3. V shed 5 bases, J shed 4 bases, and the junction held 5 bases outside the gene matches. Germline lookup yields CDR1 SGHVS and CDR2 FNYEAQ. CDR3 coding DNA: TGTGCCAGCAGCCACCTACTAGCGGGGGGCACCGGGGAGCTGTTTTTT. It is translated as CASSHLLAGGTGELFF.

This clone was observed a handful of times. The gene calls are TRBV14 and TRBJ1-2; 7 bases agree with TRBD1. Germline V gene lookup returns CDR1 SGHDN and CDR2 FVKESK. Trimming took 4 bases from V and 6 from J; bases not matched to a gene: 11. The CDR3 covers 15 residues. CDR3 nucleotides: TGTGCCAGCAGCCGACCCGGACAGGCGGGGAATGGCTACACCTTC. Protein product: CASSRPGQAGNGYTF.

The CDR3 sequence is CASRQGSSYEQYF. Here the CDR3 DNA reads TGTGCCAGCAGACAGGGGAGCTCCTACGAGCAGTACTTC. This sequence joins TRBV6-5 and TRBJ2-7; 7 bases fit TRBD1. Per germline, CDR1 MNHEY and CDR2 SVGAGI. The V segment lost 6 bases and the J segment 0 bases; nucleotides outside the gene matches: 2. The CDR3 is made up of 13 amino acids.

This chain connects TRBV11-2 to TRBJ2-5; 8 bases are a match to TRBD1. Losses at the gene ends were 3 bases for V and 5 bases for J; bases not matched to a gene: 8. This CDR3 is built from 15 residues. CDR1 is SGHAT and CDR2 is FQNNGV in the germline V gene. The CDR3 loop reads CASSLGQGAGETQYF. In DNA, the CDR3 is TGTGCCAGCAGCTTGGGGCAGGGGGCGGGCGAGACCCAGTACTTC. The whole variable domain, filled in from reference TRBV11-2 and TRBJ2-5, reads EAGVAQSPRYKIIEKRQSVAFWCNPISGHATLYWYQQILGQGPKLLIQFQNNGVVDDSQLPKDRFSAERLKGVDSTLKIQPAKLEDSAVYLCASSLGQGAGETQYFGPGTRLLVL.

This clone has a handful of counts. The chain recombines TRBV28 with TRBJ2-7; the match to TRBD1 covers 9 bases. The germline CDR1 and CDR2 sequences are MDHEN and SYDVKM. J lost 6 bases, V lost 11 bases, and 8 bases had no gene match. The CDR3 length is 12 residues. CDR3 amino acids: CAVQGARVEQYF. DNA of the CDR3: TGTGCCGTACAGGGGGCGCGGGTCGAGCAGTACTTC.

The V call is TRBV6-1, the J call TRBJ2-3; a weak D match, TRBD2 (6 bases). Germline CDR1 reads MNHNS; CDR2 reads SASEGT. The germline V and J ends were trimmed by 4 bases and 0 bases, with 8 bases remaining between them. This CDR3 is built from 14 residues. CDR3 sequence: CASSVAGSTDTQYF. The CDR3 DNA reads TGTGCCAGCAGTGTCGCGGGGAGCACAGATACGCAGTATTTT.

This clone was detected a few times. The chain has TRBV4-1 and TRBJ2-7; D may be TRBD2 (5 bases). The CDR3 has 19 residues. The germline V and J ends were trimmed by 0 bases and 3 bases, with 24 bases remaining between them. Germline values: CDR1 MGHRA, CDR2 YSYEKL. The CDR3 reads CASSQEIGRADGDYYEQYF. DNA of the CDR3: TGCGCCAGCAGCCAAGAGATCGGACGGGCAGACGGGGATTACTACGAGCAGTACTTC.

The chain combines TRBV6-5 with TRBJ1-2; 8 nucleotides align to TRBD1. The CDR3 is 14 residues long. With V trimmed by 5 bases and J by 0 bases, 2 bases remained unmatched. Germline V gives CDR1 MNHEY, CDR2 SVGAGI. CDR3 DNA: TGTGCCAGCAGTGACAGGGGAGCTAACTATGGCTACACCTTC. The encoded protein is CASSDRGANYGYTF.